This T cell receptor (beta chain) emerged from a study of shared clonotypes between healthy human individuals. Points from the study as a whole: Non-shared clonotypes showed lower generation probabilities than clonotypes common to all four donors.

The CDR3 is 12 amino acids. Per germline, CDR1 SGHRS and CDR2 YFSETQ. As concerns this clone: Its antigen is not identified. Sequence at one end of the junction differs from germline and may be a read error.

The study ran the assay at deep level. TCRdb's table, derived via immunoSEQ multiplex PCR, lists solely in-frame clones and lacks some. This sample has about 640,000 clones; about three quarters occur once, and the top ten carry approximately 1.8%. This sequence originates from a woman in her 30s in good health. Sequencing was carried out using memory CD4+ T cells sorted from blood. The subset: CD45RA-negative fraction. This chain joins TRBV5-1 and TRBJ1-4; D gene unclear. The CDR3 spells CASSLEGGKTVF. CDR3 nucleotide sequence: TGCGCCAGCAGCTTAGAGGGCGGTAAAACTGTTTTT.